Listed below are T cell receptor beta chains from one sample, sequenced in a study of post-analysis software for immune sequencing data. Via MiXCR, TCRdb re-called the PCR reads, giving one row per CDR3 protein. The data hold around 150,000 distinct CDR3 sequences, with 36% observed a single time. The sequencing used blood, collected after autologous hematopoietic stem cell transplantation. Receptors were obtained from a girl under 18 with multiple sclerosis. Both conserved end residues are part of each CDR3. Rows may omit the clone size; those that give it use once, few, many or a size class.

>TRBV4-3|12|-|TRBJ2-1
CASSAQDGEQFF
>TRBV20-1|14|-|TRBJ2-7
CSASQLAGAYEQYF
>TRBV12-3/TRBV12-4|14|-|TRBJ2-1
CASSSRLAADEQFF
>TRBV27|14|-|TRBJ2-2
CASCLSLAAGELFF
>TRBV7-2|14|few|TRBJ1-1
CASSSDTGRTEAFF
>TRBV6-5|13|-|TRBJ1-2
CASSYSSYYGYTF
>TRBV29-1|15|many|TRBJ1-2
CSVEDLPQSLYGYTF
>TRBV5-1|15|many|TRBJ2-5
CASSLGGGTQETQYF
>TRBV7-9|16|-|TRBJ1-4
CASSRTTGTTNEKLFF
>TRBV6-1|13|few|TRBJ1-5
CASKASNNQPQHF
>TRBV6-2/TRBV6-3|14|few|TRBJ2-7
CASERGFTSYEQYF
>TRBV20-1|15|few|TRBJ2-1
CSARAPGLAGGMQFF
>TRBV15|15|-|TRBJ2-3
CATSRDTAVAGTQYF
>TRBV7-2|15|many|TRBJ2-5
CASSLGVTRGETQYF
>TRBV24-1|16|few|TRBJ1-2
CATSDSWTGEKNGYTF
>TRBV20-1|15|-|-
CSARERTSGAYEQYF
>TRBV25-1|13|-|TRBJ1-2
CASYQGGLNGYTF